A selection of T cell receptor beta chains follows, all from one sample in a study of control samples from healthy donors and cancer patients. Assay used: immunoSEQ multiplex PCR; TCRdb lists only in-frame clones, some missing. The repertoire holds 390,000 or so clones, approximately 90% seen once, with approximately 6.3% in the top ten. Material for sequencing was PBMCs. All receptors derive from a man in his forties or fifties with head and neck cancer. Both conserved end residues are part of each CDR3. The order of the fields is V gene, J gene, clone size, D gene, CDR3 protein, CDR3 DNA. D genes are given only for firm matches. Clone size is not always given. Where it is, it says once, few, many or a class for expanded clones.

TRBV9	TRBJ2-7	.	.	CASSVGGGTDYEQYF	TGTGCCAGCAGCGTAGGAGGCGGTACCGACTACGAGCAGTACTTC
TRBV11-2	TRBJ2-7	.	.	CASSLDRGDEQYF	TGTGCCAGCAGCTTAGATAGAGGGGACGAGCAGTACTTC
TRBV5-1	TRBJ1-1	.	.	CASSLMGGTEAFF	TGCGCCAGCAGCTTGATGGGGGGCACTGAAGCTTTCTTT
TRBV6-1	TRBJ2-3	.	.	CASSAKDTQYF	TGTGCCAGCAGTGCAAAAGATACGCAGTATTTT
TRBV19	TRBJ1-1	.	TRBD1	CASSGTGYTEAFF	TGTGCCAGTAGCGGGACAGGGTACACTGAAGCTTTCTTT
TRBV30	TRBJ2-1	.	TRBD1	CAWSGTGVGEQFF	TGTGCCTGGAGCGGGACAGGGGTTGGTGAGCAGTTCTTC
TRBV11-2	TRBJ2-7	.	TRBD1	CASSGGTGESYEQYF	TGTGCCAGCAGCGGCGGGACAGGGGAATCCTACGAGCAGTACTTC
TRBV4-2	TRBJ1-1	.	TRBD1	CASSLGQVNTEAFF	TGTGCCAGCAGCCTCGGACAGGTGAACACTGAAGCTTTCTTT
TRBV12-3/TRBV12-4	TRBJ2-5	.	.	CASSLGPETQYF	TGTGCCAGCAGTTTGGGCCCAGAGACCCAGTACTTC
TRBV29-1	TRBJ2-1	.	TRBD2	CSVQNPPSGRGGEQFF	TGCAGCGTCCAGAATCCTCCTAGCGGGAGAGGTGGTGAGCAGTTCTTC
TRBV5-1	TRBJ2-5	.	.	CASSLDPLETQYF	TGCGCCAGCAGCTTGGACCCCCTTGAGACCCAGTACTTC
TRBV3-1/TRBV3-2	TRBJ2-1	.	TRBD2	CASSQGGTSGGSYNEQFF	TGTGCCAGCAGCCAAGGGGGGACTAGCGGTGGCTCCTACAATGAGCAGTTCTTC
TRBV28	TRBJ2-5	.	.	CASSPGDRGPQETQYF	TGTGCCAGCAGTCCAGGGGACCGGGGCCCCCAAGAGACCCAGTACTTC
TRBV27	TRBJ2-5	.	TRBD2	CASRLAGRETQYF	TGTGCCAGCCGACTAGCGGGGAGGGAGACCCAGTACTTC
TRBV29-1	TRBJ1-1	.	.	CSVDLGTEAFF	TGCAGCGTTGATCTGGGAACTGAAGCTTTCTTT
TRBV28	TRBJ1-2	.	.	CASSLYPPSYGYTF	TGTGCCAGCAGTTTATATCCACCGAGCTATGGCTACACCTTC
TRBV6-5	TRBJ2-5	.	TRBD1	CASSSPRQGVETQYF	TGTGCCAGCAGTTCCCCGAGACAGGGGGTAGAGACCCAGTACTTC
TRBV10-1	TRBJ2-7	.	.	CASSESVGTYEQYF	TGCGCCAGCAGTGAGTCGGTGGGAACCTACGAGCAGTACTTC
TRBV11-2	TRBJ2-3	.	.	CATQGGGTDTQYF	TGTGCCACACAGGGGGGAGGGACAGATACGCAGTATTTT
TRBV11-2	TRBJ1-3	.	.	CASSLGRGNTIYF	TGTGCCAGCAGCTTAGGTCGTGGAAACACCATATATTTT
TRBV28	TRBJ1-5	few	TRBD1	CASSLRTGGNQPQHF	TGTGCCAGCAGTTTGAGGACAGGAGGCAATCAGCCCCAGCATTTT
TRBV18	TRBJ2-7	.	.	CASSPRQGSNEQYF	TGTGCCAGCTCACCACGGCAGGGGAGCAACGAGCAGTACTTC
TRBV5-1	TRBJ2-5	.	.	CASSLTDQETQYF	TGCGCCAGCAGCTTGACAGACCAAGAGACCCAGTACTTC
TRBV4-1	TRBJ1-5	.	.	CASSQALLQPQHF	TGCGCCAGCAGCCAGGCTCTCTTGCAGCCCCAGCATTTT
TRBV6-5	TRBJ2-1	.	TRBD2	CASSISGGPDEQFF	TGTGCCAGCAGTATCTCGGGGGGGCCGGATGAGCAGTTCTTC